Sequencing of this T cell receptor (beta chain) was carried out in a study of shared clonotypes between healthy human individuals. In the authors' methods: Filtering differed because ImmunoSEQ produced junction-only sequences that carried no quality scores. Data came from immunoSEQ multiplex PCR; TCRdb stores just in-frame clones and leaves some out. The V and J calls and clone size are taken from that table; D and trimming were inferred from the DNA. The sample comprises 2.3 million or so clones, 93% of which are singletons, and 0.39% rests with the top ten. Overall study findings and caveats: For sorted subsets, rarefaction showed incomplete sequencing despite large depth. Naive CD4 clonotypes were shared across a handful of donors at around 5%.

This clone showed up just once. Its specificity is unknown. Germline-derived CDR1 and CDR2 are GTSNPN and SVGIG (reference sequence). V was pared by 4 bases and J by 0 bases, with 7 bases between. This CDR3 has 13 residues. Each of the donors was a healthy adult who was HIV-negative and had not had a recent acute infection or vaccination. The chain has TRBV30 and TRBJ1-3; D unclear. Sequenced sample: naive CD4+ T cells from PBMCs. Subset of the sample: CD45RA+ positively selected. The source is a man between 18 and 35 years old in good health. Some clones in this sample may be carry-over from other donors' samples. CDR3 protein: CAWTASSGNTIYF. For the CDR3, the DNA is TGTGCCTGGACAGCCTCCTCTGGAAACACCATATATTTT.